This note documents a single T cell receptor beta chain sequence. These data are taken from a study of coeliac disease. Produced via immunoSEQ multiplex PCR; TCRdb's table is partial and in-frame only. In the table there are almost 5,500 clones, roughly 49% of which are singletons. This CDR3 has 14 amino acids. V lost 1 base, J lost 7 bases, and 12 bases lay in between. The V gene's germline CDR1 is SGHTS and CDR2 YDEGEE. The sequenced sample consisted of intraepithelial lymphocytes from the gut. This clonotype was sampled from a woman in her twenties or thirties with active celiac disease. This chain uses TRBV5-8 with TRBJ1-5; unclear D gene. As DNA, the CDR3 is TGTGCCAGCAGCTTGCGGTATTTCGGGCAGCCCCAGCATTTT. It yields the protein CASSLRYFGQPQHF.